This T cell receptor beta chain was captured in a study of cytomegalovirus exposure and HLA in healthy donors. Germline V gene data show CDR1 as LGHNT and CDR2 as FRNRAP. This CDR3 is built from 15 residues. V lost 7 bases and J lost 5; bases outside the gene matches: 6. A multiplex PCR was run with 60 Vbeta primers and 13 Jbeta primers. Profiled with immunoSEQ multiplex PCR; TCRdb holds only in-frame clones, not every one. The table has around 120,000 clones, approximately 75% seen once; the top ten hold around 5.2%. Source material: PBMCs. This chain connects TRBV12-5 to TRBJ2-3; 13 nucleotides agree with TRBD2. The origin of this receptor is a man aged 45-60 years in good health and CMV-seropositive. DNA for the CDR3: TGTGCTAGTGCCCAGACTAGCGGGGGGAGAGATACGCAGTATTTT. Translating it yields CASAQTSGGRDTQYF.